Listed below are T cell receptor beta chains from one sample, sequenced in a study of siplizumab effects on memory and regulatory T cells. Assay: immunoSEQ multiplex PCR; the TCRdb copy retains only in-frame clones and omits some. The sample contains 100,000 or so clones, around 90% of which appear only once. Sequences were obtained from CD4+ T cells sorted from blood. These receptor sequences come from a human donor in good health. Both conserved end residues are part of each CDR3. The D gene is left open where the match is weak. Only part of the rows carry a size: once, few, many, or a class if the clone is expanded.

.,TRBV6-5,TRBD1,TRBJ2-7,CASSYAPKTGVEQYF,TGTGCCAGCAGTTACGCACCCAAGACAGGGGTCGAGCAGTACTTC
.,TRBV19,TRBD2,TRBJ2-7,CASSAGTSGRGEQYF,TGTGCCAGTAGTGCCGGCACTAGCGGGAGGGGCGAGCAGTACTTC
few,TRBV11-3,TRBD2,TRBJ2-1,CASSFAGVVEQFF,TGTGCCAGCAGCTTTGCGGGGGTTGTTGAGCAGTTCTTC
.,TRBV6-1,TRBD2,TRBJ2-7,CASGGGSGEQYF,TGTGCCAGCGGCGGGGGGAGTGGCGAGCAGTACTTC
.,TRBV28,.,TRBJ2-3,CASRWRIFGASSTDTQYF,TGTGCCAGCAGGTGGAGGATCTTCGGGGCCTCTAGCACAGATACGCAGTATTTT
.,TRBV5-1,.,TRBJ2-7,CASSEGSYEQYF,TGCGCCAGCAGTGAAGGCTCCTACGAGCAGTACTTC
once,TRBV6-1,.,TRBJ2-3,CASSEARNTDTQYF,TGTGCCAGCAGTGAAGCGAGGAACACAGATACGCAGTATTTT
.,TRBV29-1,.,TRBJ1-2,CSVTADYGYTF,TGCAGCGTTACAGCGGACTATGGCTACACCTTC
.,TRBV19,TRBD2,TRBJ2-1,CASSPVAGGRLENEQFF,TGTGCCAGTAGTCCGGTAGCGGGAGGGCGTTTGGAGAATGAGCAGTTCTTC
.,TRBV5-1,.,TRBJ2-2,CASSLETVYTGELFF,TGCGCCAGCAGCTTGGAGACTGTTTACACCGGGGAGCTGTTTTTT
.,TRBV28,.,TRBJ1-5,CASSLLPSRGLQPQHF,TGTGCCAGCAGTTTATTACCATCCCGGGGTCTTCAGCCCCAGCATTTT
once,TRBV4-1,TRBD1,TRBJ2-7,CASSLGTGYSYEQYF,TGCGCCAGCAGCCTGGGGACAGGCTACTCCTACGAGCAGTACTTC
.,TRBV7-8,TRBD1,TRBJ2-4,CASSRYGTDKNIQYF,TGTGCCAGCAGCAGATACGGGACAGATAAAAACATTCAGTACTTC
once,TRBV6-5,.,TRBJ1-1,CASREDTTNTEAFF,TGTGCCAGCAGGGAGGACACGACGAACACTGAAGCTTTCTTT